The 16 T cell receptor beta chains listed next were all sequenced from one sample in a study of blood T cell repertoires in COVID-19. The protocol was immunoSEQ multiplex PCR, while the TCRdb copy is restricted to in-frame clones and leaves out a portion. This table holds around 150,000 clones, more than 75% found once. What was sequenced was peripheral blood. Receptor source: a woman aged 70-85 years with COVID-19, enrolled during active disease.

The chain links TRBV30 to TRBJ2-7; the match to TRBD2 covers 7 bases. CDR3 size: 14 residues. V trimming: 3 bases; J trimming: 3 bases; junction bases outside the gene matches: 8. CDR1 GTSNPN and CDR2 SVGIG come from the germline V gene (reference sequence). This CDR3 reads CAWSPPWEGYEQYF. In DNA, the CDR3 is TGTGCCTGGAGCCCCCCCTGGGAGGGCTACGAGCAGTACTTC.

This chain connects TRBV11-2 to TRBJ2-4; TRBD1 aligns across 7 bases. Germline values: CDR1 SGHAT, CDR2 FQNNGV. There are 15 residues in the CDR3. V dropped 3 bases and J dropped 7; count of bases not matched to a gene: 9. The CDR3 loop is CASSFAPGQMNIQYF. The CDR3 DNA reads as TGTGCCAGCAGCTTTGCCCCGGGACAGATGAACATTCAGTACTTC.

This sequence joins TRBV2 and TRBJ1-1, with no clear D. Per germline, CDR1 SNHLY and CDR2 FYNNEI. Trimming took 6 bases from V and 4 from J, leaving 9 bases between them. The CDR3 covers 12 residues. The CDR3 nucleotides are TGTGCCAGCAGAGGTGAGGGCACTGAAGCTTTCTTT. Protein: CASRGEGTEAFF.

J is TRBJ2-3 and V is TRBV4-1; tentative D call: TRBD2 (6 bases). Germline V gene data show CDR1 as MGHRA and CDR2 as YSYEKL. The length of the CDR3 is 19 residues. The ends were cut back, 2 bases at V and 0 bases at J, with 21 bases in the middle. CDR3 DNA sequence: TGCGCCAGCAGCCAATACTCAGGACGGACTAAAACTAGCACAGATACGCAGTATTTT. Residues: CASSQYSGRTKTSTDTQYF.

This chain joins TRBV5-5 and TRBJ2-1, with 9 bases that match TRBD1. Germline loops: CDR1 SGHKS, CDR2 YYEKEE (reference sequence). V lost 4 bases, J lost 6 bases, and 8 bases stayed unmatched. The CDR3 is made up of 15 amino acids. The CDR3 reads CASSPGQGRSNEQFF. CDR3 coding DNA: TGTGCCAGCAGCCCGGGACAGGGAAGGAGCAATGAGCAGTTCTTC.

The rearrangement joins TRBV7-9 to TRBJ2-7; D gene unclear. Trimming took 5 bases from V and 2 from J, leaving 10 bases between them. Germline CDR1 is SEHNR and CDR2 is FQNEAQ (reference sequence). The CDR3 extends over 13 amino acids. Here the CDR3 reads CASSVQTPYEQYF. As DNA, the CDR3 is TGTGCCAGCAGCGTCCAAACACCCTACGAGCAGTACTTC.

V and J are TRBV13 and TRBJ2-1; 7 nucleotides line up with TRBD1. The V segment lost 5 bases and the J segment 4 bases; nucleotides outside the gene matches: 20. CDR1 is PRHDT and CDR2 is FYEKMQ in the germline V gene (reference sequence). The CDR3 runs to 19 residues. CDR3 in amino acids: CASSRARGSFRTGYNEQFF. Here the CDR3 DNA reads TGTGCCAGCAGCCGAGCCCGGGGTTCATTTAGGACAGGATACAATGAGCAGTTCTTC.

V is TRBV30 and J is TRBJ1-5; 7 bases align to TRBD1. This CDR3 has 15 residues. Trimming cost V 2 bases and J 3 bases; bases outside gene matches: 7. Germline CDR1 reads GTSNPN; CDR2 reads SVGIG (reference sequence). CDR3 amino acids: CAWSPMTGLNQPQHF. CDR3 sequence (DNA): TGTGCCTGGAGTCCCATGACAGGGCTCAATCAGCCCCAGCATTTT. Full variable domain (remainder filled in from reference TRBV30 and TRBJ1-5): SQTIHQWPATLVQPVGSPLSLECTVEGTSNPNLYWYRQAAGRGLQLLFYSVGIGQISSEVPQNLSASRPQDRQFILSSKKLLLSDSGFYLCAWSPMTGLNQPQHFGDGTRLSIL.

The V and J genes are TRBV25-1 and TRBJ2-2; possibly TRBD1 for D (6 bases). The CDR3 is 16 amino acids. V gave up 4 bases and J gave up 4 bases, with 16 bases separating them. In germline, CDR1 is MGHDK, CDR2 SYGVNS. Here the CDR3 DNA reads TGTGCCAGCAGTGGAAATCCAGGGGTCGTCACCGGGGAGCTGTTTTTT. It translates to CASSGNPGVVTGELFF.

This clone has only a few counts. V gene TRBV12-3 or TRBV12-4 combines with J gene TRBJ2-3; 9 bases map to TRBD2. V gave up 6 bases and J gave up 4 bases; unmatched junction bases: 2. The CDR3 sequence is 13 residues long. CDR3 DNA sequence: TGTGCCAGCAGGCGGGGGGGGCCAGATACGCAGTATTTT. Residues: CASRRGGPDTQYF.

In its sample, this clone was seen a few times. Written as DNA, the CDR3 is TGCGCCAGCAGCCTTGGGACAGACTATGGCTATGGCTACACCTTC. Encoded protein: CASSLGTDYGYGYTF. V and J are TRBV4-1 and TRBJ1-2; 7 nucleotides line up with TRBD1. V gave up 4 bases and J gave up 4 bases; unmatched junction bases: 9. CDR3 length: 15 amino acids. Germline V gene lookup returns CDR1 MGHRA and CDR2 YSYEKL.

This clone was seen only once. This sequence joins TRBV5-1 and TRBJ1-4, with TRBD1 as a possible D gene (5 bases). This CDR3 has 16 amino acids. With 3 bases removed from V and 0 bases from J, the gap between germline ends came to 12 bases. The germline V gene has CDR1 SGHRS and CDR2 YFSETQ. The CDR3 nucleotides are TGCGCCAGCAGCTCTATACCAGGGACAACTAATGAAAAACTGTTTTTT. Its protein is CASSSIPGTTNEKLFF.

The gene calls are TRBV5-1 and TRBJ1-5; perhaps TRBD1 as D (5 bases). Trimming removed 0 bases at V and 5 bases at J, with 9 bases between. The CDR3 runs 14 residues. Germline V gene sequence: CDR1 SGHRS, CDR2 YFSETQ. The CDR3 reads CASSLDGQDQPQHF. CDR3 DNA: TGCGCCAGCAGCTTGGACGGACAAGATCAGCCCCAGCATTTT. The full variable domain, completed using reference TRBV5-1 and TRBJ1-5, is KAGVTQTPRYLIKTRGQQVTLSCSPISGHRSVSWYQQTPGQGLQFLFEYFSETQRNKGNFPGRFSGRQFSNSRSEMNVSTLELGDSALYLCASSLDGQDQPQHFGDGTRLSIL.

This chain joins TRBV9 and TRBJ1-4, with D perhaps matching TRBD1 (5 bases). This CDR3 comprises 16 residues. The germline CDR1 and CDR2 sequences are SGDLS and YYNGEE. The V and J ends lost 5 bases and 4 bases respectively, with 18 bases between them. This CDR3 is CASSDDSGGYNEKLFF. CDR3 DNA sequence: TGTGCCAGCAGTGACGATAGCGGGGGGTATAATGAAAAACTGTTTTTT.

The chain combines TRBV28 with TRBJ1-2; tentative D call: TRBD1 (6 bases). V lost 7 bases, J lost 9 bases, and 27 bases lay in between. CDR1 and CDR2 from the germline V gene are MDHEN and SYDVKM. CDR3 length: 16 amino acids. The CDR3 nucleotides read TGTGCCAGCACCCCTAGCAGCTGGGGAGCGGGGGGCAGCTACACCTTC. Residues: CASTPSSWGAGGSYTF.

The V and J genes are TRBV7-7 and TRBJ2-5; 8 bases fit TRBD1. Per the germline V gene, CDR1 is SSHAT and CDR2 is FNYEAQ (reference sequence). The CDR3 consists of 15 residues. As DNA, the CDR3 is TGTGCTAGCCGAGTCGGCCTGGACAGGGAAGAGACCCAGTACTTC. This encodes CASRVGLDREETQYF.